This section outlines one T cell receptor beta chain sequence together with its context. Its antigen is not yet known. Nothing much larger sits one base from this clone, and base qualities are not available. Receptors were amplified or captured by the immunoSEQ multiplex PCR assay. TCRdb's version of the immuneACCESS table is confined to in-frame rearrangements and falls short of the full clone set. An unresolved V gene accounts for under half of the shortfall where checked; the remainder is of unknown origin. Within this sample are 120,000 or so clones, with about nine tenths of them counted one time only. Around 9.4% of the sample is taken by the ten largest. These data come from a study of control samples from healthy donors and cancer patients (TCRdb year 2020). CDR1 is given as SGHVS and CDR2 as FQNEAQ, both from the germline V gene. Its CDR3 holds 15 amino acids, cysteine through phenylalanine. Left in the record is the CDR3 DNA by itself, 45 bases read in frame from the first base. The junction carries 16 bases between V and J, which are trimmed by 3 bases and 7 bases respectively.

The clonotype comes from a man between 40 and 49 years old in good health. The sequence links TRBV7-8 to TRBJ1-3, and the D gene may be TRBD1, 6 bases matching. The material sequenced was blood. The sequenced DNA is TGTGCCAGCAGCTTTCAGACAGGTCATAGGAACACCATATATTTT. Translated, this gives CASSFQTGHRNTIYF. Joined to the reference TRBV7-8 and TRBJ1-3 proteins, this CDR3 gives the full variable domain: GAGVSQSPRYKVAKRGQDVALRCDPISGHVSLFWYQQALGQGPEFLTYFQNEAQLDKSGLPSDRFFAERPEGSVSTLKIQRTQQEDSAVYLCASSFQTGHRNTIYFGEGSWLTVV.